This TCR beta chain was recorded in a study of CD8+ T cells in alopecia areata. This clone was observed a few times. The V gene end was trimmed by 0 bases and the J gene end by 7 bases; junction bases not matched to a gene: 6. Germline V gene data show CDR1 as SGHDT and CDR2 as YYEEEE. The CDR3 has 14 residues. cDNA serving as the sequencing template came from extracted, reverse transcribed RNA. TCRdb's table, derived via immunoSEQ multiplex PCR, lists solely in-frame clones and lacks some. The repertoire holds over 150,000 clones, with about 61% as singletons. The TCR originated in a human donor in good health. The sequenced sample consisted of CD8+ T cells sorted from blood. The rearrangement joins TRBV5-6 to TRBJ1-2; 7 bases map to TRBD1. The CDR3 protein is CASSLEGAIVGYTF. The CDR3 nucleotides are TGTGCCAGCAGCTTGGAGGGGGCGATTGTTGGCTACACCTTC.